These 30 T cell receptor beta chains were all obtained from the same sample, sequenced in a study of cytomegalovirus exposure and HLA in healthy donors. With 60 Vbeta and 13 Jbeta primers, the PCR was carried out. The data were produced by immunoSEQ multiplex PCR, yet TCRdb's version contains in-frame clones alone and is incomplete. This table holds some 130,000 clones, roughly four fifths found once. Sequences were obtained from PBMCs. These receptors all stem from a male donor in good health and CMV-seronegative.

The rearrangement joins TRBV6-6 to TRBJ2-1, with D unclear. The CDR3 contains 12 residues. Trimming removed 6 bases at V and 8 bases at J, with 11 bases between. Per the germline V gene, CDR1 is MNHNY and CDR2 is SVGAGI (reference sequence). The CDR3 sequence: CASSSDADEQFF. CDR3 nucleotide sequence: TGTGCCAGCAGCTCCGACGCGGATGAGCAGTTCTTC.

The chain uses TRBV5-1 and TRBJ2-3; 7 positions agree with TRBD1. CDR3 length: 15 amino acids. Germline V gene lookup returns CDR1 SGHRS and CDR2 YFSETQ. The V gene end was trimmed by 1 base and the J gene end by 1 base; junction bases not matched to a gene: 3. The CDR3 DNA follows: TGCGCCAGCAGCTTGACCCAGGGGGGCACAGATACGCAGTATTTT. Translation gives CASSLTQGGTDTQYF.

The V gene is TRBV2, the J gene TRBJ1-4; TRBD1 agrees at 11 bases. The CDR3 has 14 amino acids. Germline V gene sequence: CDR1 SNHLY, CDR2 FYNNEI. Losses at the gene ends were 3 bases for V and 16 bases for J; bases not matched to a gene: 10. The CDR3 DNA reads TGTGCCAGCAGTGAGGACAGGGGGCTACCTAGACCGTTTTTT. Its translation: CASSEDRGLPRPFF.

This clone was counted between two and nine times. The V gene is TRBV28, the J gene TRBJ1-1, with 7 positions matching TRBD1. Germline CDR1 reads MDHEN; CDR2 reads SYDVKM. This CDR3 has 16 amino acids. The junction had 12 bases not matched to a gene; V was cut back by 8 bases and J by 0 bases. The CDR3 DNA reads TGTGCCAGCTCCGCTCCGGGACAGACCATGAACACTGAAGCTTTCTTT. It yields the protein CASSAPGQTMNTEAFF.

V usage is TRBV27 and J usage is TRBJ1-3, with no clear D. CDR3 size: 14 residues. Deletions cut 3 bases from V and 0 bases from J, with 6 bases between. Germline-derived CDR1 and CDR2 are MNHEY and SMNVEV (reference sequence). CDR3 bases: TGTGCCAGCAGTTTTTCCGGCTCTGGAAACACCATATATTTT. This encodes CASSFSGSGNTIYF.

This clone has more than one count but fewer than ten. The junction differs from germline at one of its ends, possibly a read error. The chain recombines TRBV28 with TRBJ1-6; 9 bases align to TRBD1. This CDR3 spans 11 amino acids. CDR1 and CDR2 from the germline V gene are MDHEN and SYDVKM. CDR3 nucleotides: TGTGCCAGCAGGGACCGGGACAGGGCTACATTT. Translation: CASRDRDRATF.

The chain is built from TRBV19 and TRBJ2-5, with 8 nucleotides matching TRBD1. The DNA end favors TRBJ2-7, so the J call may be wrong. The germline gives CDR1 LNHDA, CDR2 SQIVND (reference sequence). The CDR3 runs 15 residues. This CDR3 reads CASSKGQGFSYEQYF. CDR3 DNA sequence: TGTGCCAGTAGTAAAGGACAGGGCTTCTCCTACGAGCAGTACTTC.

The chain links TRBV4-3 to TRBJ1-4; D perhaps matches TRBD1 (5 bases). Trimming stripped 1 base from V and 10 bases from J, with 7 bases between. Germline CDR1 reads LGHNA; CDR2 reads YSLEER. The CDR3 is made up of 12 amino acids. In nucleotides, the CDR3 is TGCGCCAGCAGCCAAGGGAGGGGAAAACTGTTTTTT. Translation gives CASSQGRGKLFF.

The chain couples TRBV29-1 to TRBJ2-1, with 12 bases matching TRBD2. Germline values: CDR1 SQVTM, CDR2 ANQGSEA. V gave up 2 bases and J gave up 5 bases; unmatched junction bases: 13. The CDR3 loop spans 18 amino acids. CDR3 sequence: CSVENAGGTSGRNNEQFF. CDR3 nucleotides: TGCAGCGTTGAAAACGCAGGGGGGACTAGCGGGCGGAACAATGAGCAGTTCTTC.

The genes are TRBV2 and TRBJ1-4, with TRBD1 as a possible D gene (6 bases). CDR3 length equals 15 residues. Germline V gene data show CDR1 as SNHLY and CDR2 as FYNNEI. V was cut by 6 bases and J by 5 bases, with 16 bases left in between. In DNA, the CDR3 is TGTGCCAGCAGGGATATTCGGGACACAAATGAAAAACTGTTTTTT. Translating gives CASRDIRDTNEKLFF.

The genes are TRBV27 and TRBJ2-7; 11 bases are shared with TRBD2. This CDR3 comprises 15 residues. The germline V gene has CDR1 MNHEY and CDR2 SMNVEV (reference sequence). Losses at the gene ends were 0 bases for V and 2 bases for J; bases not matched to a gene: 0. The CDR3 DNA reads as TGTGCCAGCAGTTTATCGACTAGCGGGGCCTACGAGCAGTACTTC. Translating gives CASSLSTSGAYEQYF.

V usage is TRBV5-5 and J usage is TRBJ1-2, with TRBD1 identical over 8 bases. This CDR3 is 14 amino acids long. After removal of 4 bases from V and 6 bases from J, the junction contained 8 bases not matched to a gene. Germline V gene sequence: CDR1 SGHKS, CDR2 YYEKEE (reference sequence). The CDR3 here is CASSPHGTGDGYTF. The CDR3 DNA sequence: TGTGCCAGCAGCCCCCACGGGACAGGAGATGGCTACACCTTC.

The chain recombines TRBV27 with TRBJ2-7; a weak D match, TRBD2 (5 bases). The germline V and J ends were trimmed by 3 bases and 4 bases, with 13 bases remaining between them. The germline CDR1 and CDR2 sequences are MNHEY and SMNVEV (reference sequence). The CDR3 sequence is 14 residues long. CDR3 sequence (DNA): TGTGCCAGCAGTTTGAGCGGTGGGCCTTACGAGCAGTACTTC. This gives the protein CASSLSGGPYEQYF.

This chain connects TRBV28 to TRBJ1-5; D unclear. The CDR3 consists of 12 residues. Germline V CDR1 and CDR2: MDHEN, SYDVKM. Trimming took 2 bases from V and 7 from J, leaving 6 bases between them. The CDR3 loop is CASSLTYQPQHF. The DNA for the CDR3 is TGTGCCAGCAGTTTAACATACCAGCCCCAGCATTTT.

The genes are TRBV15 and TRBJ1-3; unclear D gene. The V gene's germline CDR1 is LNHNV and CDR2 YYDKDF (reference sequence). The CDR3 contains 18 residues. Trimming left V 0 bases short and J 3 bases short, with 18 bases between. The CDR3 DNA reads TGTGCCACCAGCAGAGAGGCGTGGGGTTCGGCGGGTGGAAACACCATATATTTT. It encodes CATSREAWGSAGGNTIYF.

The chain is built from TRBV28 and TRBJ1-5; 7 bases are a match to TRBD1. The germline V gene encodes CDR1 MDHEN and CDR2 SYDVKM. The CDR3 spans 19 residues. With V trimmed by 5 bases and J by 3 bases, 19 bases remained unmatched. The CDR3 sequence: CASSPGRGGPAAHNQPQHF. In nucleotides, the CDR3 is TGTGCCAGCAGTCCGGGGAGAGGGGGCCCGGCGGCCCACAATCAGCCCCAGCATTTT.

This sequence joins TRBV29-1 and TRBJ2-1; D ambiguous. This CDR3 has 13 residues. The germline V and J ends were trimmed by 6 bases and 6 bases, with 15 bases remaining between them. CDR1 is SQVTM, CDR2 ANQGSEA, per germline. The CDR3 region is CSVPAVLGNEQFF. The CDR3 coding sequence is TGCAGCGTACCAGCCGTTCTAGGCAATGAGCAGTTCTTC.

The gene calls are TRBV28 and TRBJ2-3, with TRBD2 matching 9 bases. Germline V gene sequence: CDR1 MDHEN, CDR2 SYDVKM. The CDR3 length is 16 residues. The V and J ends lost 1 base and 6 bases, in that order; junction bases with no gene match: 8. The CDR3: CASSLFAGGIRDTQYF. CDR3 nucleotides: TGTGCCAGCAGTTTATTCGCGGGGGGGATAAGGGATACGCAGTATTTT.

The CDR3 DNA reads as TGTGCCAGCAGTTTGAGCACTGAAGCTTTCTTT. The encoded protein is CASSLSTEAFF. The V call is TRBV6-6, the J call TRBJ1-1, with D hard to call. The V end was cut by 4 bases, the J end by 4 bases, with 4 bases between. CDR3 length equals 11 residues. Germline CDR1 is MNHNY and CDR2 is SVGAGI (reference sequence).

This chain connects TRBV14 to TRBJ2-7; TRBD2 agrees at 7 bases. Per the germline V gene, CDR1 is SGHDN and CDR2 is FVKESK. The CDR3 consists of 19 residues. J was trimmed by 1 base and V by 0 bases; bases with no gene match: 15. The CDR3 here is CASSQDRRLAAKGSYEQYF. The CDR3 region has the DNA TGTGCCAGCAGCCAAGATCGACGGCTAGCGGCAAAGGGGTCCTACGAGCAGTACTTC.

V is TRBV15 and J is TRBJ2-1, with TRBD1 identical over 7 bases. The germline V gene encodes CDR1 LNHNV and CDR2 YYDKDF (reference sequence). This CDR3 region has 14 residues. With V trimmed by 4 bases and J by 3 bases, 3 bases remained unmatched. The DNA for the CDR3 is TGTGCCACCAGCAAAAACAGGGGCTACAATGAGCAGTTCTTC. This codes for CATSKNRGYNEQFF.

The rearrangement links TRBV14 to TRBJ2-1; 8 bases match TRBD2. CDR1 and CDR2 from the germline V gene are SGHDN and FVKESK. V dropped 4 bases and J dropped 5; count of bases not matched to a gene: 7. This CDR3 comprises 15 residues. This chain's CDR3 is CASSPLARGDNEQFF. As DNA, the CDR3 is TGTGCCAGCAGCCCCCTAGCGCGGGGGGACAATGAGCAGTTCTTC.

This clone showed up just a few times. V gene TRBV18 combines with J gene TRBJ2-3; D may be TRBD2 (7 bases). This CDR3 comprises 16 residues. The V end was cut by 2 bases, the J end by 3 bases, with 15 bases between. Per germline, CDR1 KGHSH and CDR2 LQKENI. As DNA, the CDR3 is TGTGCCAGCTCACCATCAGGGACTACAGGGACAGATACGCAGTATTTT. Translating gives CASSPSGTTGTDTQYF.

V and J are TRBV19 and TRBJ2-7; 7 bases map to TRBD1. CDR3 length equals 15 residues. With 6 bases clipped from V and 2 bases from J, the junction kept 10 bases outside the gene matches. Germline V lookup: CDR1 LNHDA, CDR2 SQIVND (reference sequence). The CDR3 nucleotides are TGTGCCAGTAGCACCCGAGGGGGCCCAACCTACGAGCAGTACTTC. It yields the protein CASSTRGGPTYEQYF.

In the case of this clone: Compared with germline, one end of the junction differs, possibly owing to a read error. This chain joins TRBV7-9 and TRBJ2-7; 10 bases map to TRBD1. Germline-derived CDR1 and CDR2 are SEHNR and FQNEAQ (reference sequence). This CDR3 has 16 residues. This chain's CDR3 is CSSSLYGDRGGYEQYF. The DNA of the CDR3 is TGTTCCAGCAGCCTATACGGGGACAGGGGAGGCTACGAGCAGTACTTC.

This sequence joins TRBV28 and TRBJ2-5, with 8 positions matching TRBD1. Trimming removed 6 bases from V and 5 bases from J; junction bases left unmatched: 14. This CDR3 is built from 16 residues. Germline lookup yields CDR1 MDHEN and CDR2 SYDVKM. The chain's CDR3 is CASSVGRDRFLETQYF. In nucleotides, the CDR3 is TGTGCCAGCAGCGTTGGCCGGGACAGGTTTTTGGAGACCCAGTACTTC.

This chain uses TRBV27 with TRBJ2-5, with D unclear. Germline V gene data show CDR1 as MNHEY and CDR2 as SMNVEV (reference sequence). Trimming cost V 5 bases and J 5 bases, with 18 bases left between them. The CDR3 sequence is 15 residues long. DNA of the CDR3: TGTGCCAGCAGTACAATATCAACCTTGCGGGAGACCCAGTACTTC. As protein: CASSTISTLRETQYF.

The chain carries TRBV7-2 and TRBJ2-7; a weak D match, TRBD1 (8 bases). Trimming took 3 bases from V and 5 from J, leaving 17 bases between them. The CDR3 has 15 residues. Germline CDR1 and CDR2: SGHTA and FQGNSA. The CDR3 sequence is CASSFQITGGDEQYF. CDR3 sequence (DNA): TGTGCCAGCAGCTTCCAGATAACAGGGGGGGACGAGCAGTACTTC.

The chain joins TRBV5-1 to TRBJ2-7; 7 bases match TRBD1. The CDR3 has 14 residues. Germline V gene lookup returns CDR1 SGHRS and CDR2 YFSETQ. V lost 4 bases to trimming and J lost 5 bases; unmatched junction nucleotides: 9. The CDR3 DNA sequence: TGCGCCAGCAGCCTAGGACAGGACGGGAACGAGCAGTACTTC. Amino acids: CASSLGQDGNEQYF.

This sequence joins TRBV19 and TRBJ2-2; 8 bases align to TRBD1. Looked up from germline, CDR1 is LNHDA and CDR2 is SQIVND (reference sequence). This CDR3 region has 16 residues. V gave up 8 bases and J gave up 5 bases; unmatched junction bases: 13. CDR3 bases: TGTGCCAGTTACGCCCTGGGCAGGGGGCAAACCGGGGAGCTGTTTTTT. The encoded protein is CASYALGRGQTGELFF.